This TCR beta chain came from a study of technical replicates of blood from a handful of donors. Repertoires were generated with immunoSEQ multiplex PCR, while TCRdb's copy carries only in-frame clones and drops some. Of 45,000 to 55,000 clones in the sample, about 96% were seen once. Germline lookup yields CDR1 MNHEY and CDR2 SMNVEV (reference sequence). V was pared by 6 bases and J by 3 bases, with 8 bases of the junction left unmatched. The CDR3 runs to 15 residues. J is TRBJ2-7 and V is TRBV27, with TRBD2 matching 10 bases. The origin of this receptor is a human donor in good health. Material: T cells isolated from PBMCs. The CDR3 reads CASRSKREGLYEQYF. The DNA of the CDR3 is TGTGCCAGCAGATCAAAGCGGGAGGGCCTCTACGAGCAGTACTTC.